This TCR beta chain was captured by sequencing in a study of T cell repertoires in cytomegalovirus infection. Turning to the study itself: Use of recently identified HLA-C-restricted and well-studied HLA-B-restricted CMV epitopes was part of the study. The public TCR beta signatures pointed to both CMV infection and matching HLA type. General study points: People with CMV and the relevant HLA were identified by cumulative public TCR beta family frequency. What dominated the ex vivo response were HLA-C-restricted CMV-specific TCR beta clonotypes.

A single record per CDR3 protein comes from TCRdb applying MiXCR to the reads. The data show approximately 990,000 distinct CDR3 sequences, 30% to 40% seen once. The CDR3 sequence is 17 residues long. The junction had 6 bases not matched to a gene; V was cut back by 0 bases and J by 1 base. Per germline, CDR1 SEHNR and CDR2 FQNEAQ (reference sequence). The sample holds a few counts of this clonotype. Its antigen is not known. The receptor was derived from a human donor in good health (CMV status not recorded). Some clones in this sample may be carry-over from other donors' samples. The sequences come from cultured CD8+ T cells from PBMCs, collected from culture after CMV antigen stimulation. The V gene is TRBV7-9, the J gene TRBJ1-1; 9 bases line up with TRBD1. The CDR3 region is CASSLAGTGHSNTEAFF. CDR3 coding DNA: TGTGCCAGCAGCTTAGCCGGGACAGGGCATTCGAACACTGAAGCTTTCTTT.